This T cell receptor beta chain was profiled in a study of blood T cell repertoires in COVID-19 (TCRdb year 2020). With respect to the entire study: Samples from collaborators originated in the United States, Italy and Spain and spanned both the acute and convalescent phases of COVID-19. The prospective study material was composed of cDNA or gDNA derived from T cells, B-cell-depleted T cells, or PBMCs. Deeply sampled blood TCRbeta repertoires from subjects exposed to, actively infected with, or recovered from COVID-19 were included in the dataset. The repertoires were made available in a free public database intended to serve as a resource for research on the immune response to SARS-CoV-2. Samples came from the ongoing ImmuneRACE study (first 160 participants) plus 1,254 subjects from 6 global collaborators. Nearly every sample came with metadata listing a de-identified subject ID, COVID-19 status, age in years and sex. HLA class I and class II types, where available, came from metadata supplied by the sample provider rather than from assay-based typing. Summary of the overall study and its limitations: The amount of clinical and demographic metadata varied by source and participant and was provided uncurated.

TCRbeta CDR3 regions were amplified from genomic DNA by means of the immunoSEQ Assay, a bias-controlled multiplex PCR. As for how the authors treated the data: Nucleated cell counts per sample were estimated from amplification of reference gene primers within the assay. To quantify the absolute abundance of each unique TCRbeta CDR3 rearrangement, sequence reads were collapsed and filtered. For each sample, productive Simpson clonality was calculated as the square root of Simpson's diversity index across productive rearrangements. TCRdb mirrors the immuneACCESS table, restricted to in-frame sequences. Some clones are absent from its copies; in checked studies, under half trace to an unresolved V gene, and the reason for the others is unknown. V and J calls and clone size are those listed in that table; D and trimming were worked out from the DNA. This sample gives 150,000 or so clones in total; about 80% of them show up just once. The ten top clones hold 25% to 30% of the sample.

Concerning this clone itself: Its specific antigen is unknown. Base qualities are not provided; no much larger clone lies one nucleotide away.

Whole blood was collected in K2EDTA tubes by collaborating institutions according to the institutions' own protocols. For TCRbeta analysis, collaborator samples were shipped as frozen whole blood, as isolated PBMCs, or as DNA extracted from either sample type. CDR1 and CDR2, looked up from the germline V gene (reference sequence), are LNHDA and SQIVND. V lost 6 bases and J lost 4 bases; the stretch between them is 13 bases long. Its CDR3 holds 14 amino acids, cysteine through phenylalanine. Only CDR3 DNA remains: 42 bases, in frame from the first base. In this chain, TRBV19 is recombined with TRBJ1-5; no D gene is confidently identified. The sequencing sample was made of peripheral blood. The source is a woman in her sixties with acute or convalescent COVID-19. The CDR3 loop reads CASSTLRGNQPQHF. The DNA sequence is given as TGTGCCAGTAGCACTTTGCGGGGAAATCAGCCCCAGCATTTT.